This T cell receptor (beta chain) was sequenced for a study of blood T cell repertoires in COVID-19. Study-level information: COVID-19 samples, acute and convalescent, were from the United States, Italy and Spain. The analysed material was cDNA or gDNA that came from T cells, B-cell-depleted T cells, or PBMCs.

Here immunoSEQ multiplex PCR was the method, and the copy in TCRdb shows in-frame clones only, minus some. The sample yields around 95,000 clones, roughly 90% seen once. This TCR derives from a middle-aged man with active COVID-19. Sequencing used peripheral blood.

In nucleotides, the CDR3 is TGTGCCAGCAGCTCCGGGACTAGCGGGTACAATGAGCAGTTCTTC. Residues: CASSSGTSGYNEQFF. V gene TRBV7-2 combines with J gene TRBJ2-1; TRBD2 aligns across 12 bases. Trimming removed 4 bases from V and 4 bases from J; junction bases left unmatched: 2. Germline CDR1 reads SGHTA; CDR2 reads FQGNSA. The CDR3 length is 15 residues.